The next 32 T cell receptor beta chains were all read from a single sample in a study of PD-1 and CTLA-4 blockade in melanoma (dated by TCRdb to the early 2020s). The protocol used for the library was the immunoSEQ multiplex PCR assay. TCRdb took over this immuneACCESS table, retaining in-frame rearrangements with V and J assigned. Such tables are incomplete; in checked studies, under half of the missing clones stem from an unresolved V gene, and the remainder is unexplained. This sample is represented by about 32,000 clones; around 89% of them were singletons. Together, the top ten hold 6% to 7% of the sample. Source: CD8+ T cells from peripheral blood, taken from a patient given anti-PD-1 treatment. The source is a human donor with melanoma.

The CDR3 here is CASSLSKEDVGTIGQETQYF. CDR3 nucleotides: TGTGCCAGCAGCCTTAGTAAAGAGGATGTCGGGACTATAGGCCAAGAGACCCAGTACTTC. The V and J genes are TRBV21-1 and TRBJ2-5; TRBD2 is the table's D call, not checked against the DNA. TRBV21-1 is listed as a pseudogene. The CDR3 has 20 residues.

The rearrangement uses TRBV28 and TRBJ1-2, with unresolved D. The germline CDR1 and CDR2 sequences are MDHEN and SYDVKM. Trimming cost V 4 bases and J 2 bases, with 14 bases left between them. The CDR3 totals 15 residues. The chain's CDR3 is CASSSPDLPNYGYTF. For the CDR3, the DNA is TGTGCCAGCAGTTCCCCGGACCTACCAAACTATGGCTACACCTTC.

The J gene is TRBJ1-1, the V gene TRBV5-6; no clear D gene. V gave up 8 bases and J gave up 0 bases, with 14 bases separating them. CDR3 length: 14 residues. The germline CDR1 and CDR2 sequences are SGHDT and YYEEEE. The CDR3 DNA sequence: TGTGCCAGTTCGGAGGCAGCCATGAACACTGAAGCTTTCTTT. It is translated as CASSEAAMNTEAFF.

The chain carries TRBV28 and TRBJ2-7; D is uncertain. V was clipped by 4 bases and J by 7 bases, with 11 bases between them. The CDR3 covers 12 residues. Germline V gene data show CDR1 as MDHEN and CDR2 as SYDVKM. The CDR3: CASSSALVEQYF. The CDR3 DNA is TGTGCCAGCAGTTCTGCATTAGTAGAGCAGTACTTC.

The genes are TRBV7-9 and TRBJ2-7; D may be TRBD2 (6 bases). The CDR3 is 16 residues long. Deletions cut 5 bases from V and 5 bases from J, with 22 bases between. Germline values: CDR1 SEHNR, CDR2 FQNEAQ (reference sequence). Written as DNA, the CDR3 is TGTGCCAGCAGCCCCGTCGGGGGTCTTACTTTCGACGAGCAGTACTTC. This sequence encodes CASSPVGGLTFDEQYF.

This chain uses TRBV19 with TRBJ1-2; the match to TRBD1 covers 7 bases. The germline V gene has CDR1 LNHDA and CDR2 SQIVND (reference sequence). Losses at the gene ends were 7 bases for V and 4 bases for J; bases not matched to a gene: 12. The CDR3 is 15 residues long. The CDR3 here is CASTSTPGQIYGYTF. The CDR3 bases are TGTGCCAGTACCTCAACCCCGGGACAGATCTATGGCTACACCTTC. Full variable domain (rest looked up from reference TRBV19 and TRBJ1-2): DGGITQSPKYLFRKEGQNVTLSCEQNLNHDAMYWYRQDPGQGLRLIYYSQIVNDFQKGDIAEGYSVSREKKESFPLTVTSAQKNPTAFYLCASTSTPGQIYGYTFGSGTRLTVV.

J is TRBJ2-4 and V is TRBV15; D tentatively fits TRBD1 or TRBD2 (6 bases each). The CDR3 length is 15 residues. V was pared by 5 bases and J by 1 base, with 12 bases between. CDR1 and CDR2 (germline): LNHNV, YYDKDF (reference sequence). The CDR3 coding sequence is TGTGCCACCAGCCCACAAGGGGGGGCCAAAAACATTCAGTACTTC. As protein: CATSPQGGAKNIQYF.

The chain carries TRBV7-2 and TRBJ1-6, with D unclear. CDR3 length: 14 amino acids. Trimming removed 0 bases at V and 0 bases at J, with 0 bases between. Germline CDR1 SGHTA, CDR2 FQGNSA. The CDR3 loop reads CASSLASYNSPLHF. The CDR3 DNA follows: TGTGCCAGCAGCTTAGCCTCCTATAATTCACCCCTCCACTTT.

This chain links TRBV7-2 with TRBJ1-4; TRBD1 is a possible D gene (5 bases). CDR3 length equals 18 residues. CDR1 and CDR2 (germline): SGHTA, FQGNSA. V dropped 1 base and J dropped 0 bases, with 15 bases sitting between them. The CDR3 nucleotides are TGTGCCAGCAGCTTAGGAACCGGGACGGACGCAACTAATGAAAAACTGTTTTTT. Translation: CASSLGTGTDATNEKLFF.

The chain is built from TRBV7-2 and TRBJ2-7, with a weak D call TRBD2 (6 bases). The CDR3 has 15 amino acids. Deletions cut 5 bases from V and 0 bases from J, with 14 bases between. Germline CDR1 reads SGHTA; CDR2 reads FQGNSA. The CDR3 spells CASSPFGGSSYEQYF. The CDR3 DNA reads TGTGCCAGCAGCCCCTTTGGGGGGAGCTCCTACGAGCAGTACTTC.

The chain uses TRBV12-3 or TRBV12-4 and TRBJ1-1; no clear D. Deletions cut 6 bases from V and 8 bases from J, with 13 bases between. CDR3 length: 12 amino acids. CDR3 in DNA: TGTGCCAGCAGCCACCGGGTCCTCGAAGCTTTCTTT. The encoded protein is CASSHRVLEAFF.

The chain links TRBV7-8 to TRBJ1-4; TRBD1 might be the D (6 bases). The CDR3 runs 15 residues. Germline CDR1 and CDR2: SGHVS and FQNEAQ. V lost 4 bases and J lost 2, with 11 bases in between. In nucleotides, the CDR3 is TGTGCCAGCAGCTCGACGACAGGCACTAATGAAAAACTGTTTTTT. Translated, it gives CASSSTTGTNEKLFF.

This clone has a handful of counts. Other DNA sequences in the sample encode the same CDR3. This chain uses TRBV9 with TRBJ2-7, with TRBD1 matching over 8 bases. V shed 4 bases and J 5 bases; nucleotides not matched to a gene: 8. CDR1 is SGDLS, CDR2 YYNGEE, per germline. This CDR3 contains 14 residues. CDR3 residues: CASSPRQGRDEQYF. CDR3 in DNA: TGTGCCAGCAGCCCGCGACAGGGGCGAGACGAGCAGTACTTC.

This clone was counted only a few times. This chain joins TRBV5-6 and TRBJ2-2; perhaps TRBD1 as D (6 bases). V lost 6 bases and J 6 bases, leaving 15 bases between the germline ends. The germline V gene has CDR1 SGHDT and CDR2 YYEEEE. The CDR3 length is 14 residues. DNA for the CDR3: TGTGCCAGCAACAACAGGGCTACCCCCGGGGAGCTGTTTTTT. This encodes CASNNRATPGELFF.

As regards this clone: Different DNA sequences within this sample yield the same CDR3. This chain uses TRBV28 with TRBJ1-1; 7 bases align to TRBD1. Germline CDR1 is MDHEN and CDR2 is SYDVKM. V was clipped by 6 bases and J by 4 bases; unmatched bases: 5. The CDR3 has 13 amino acids. This CDR3 reads CASSSGGGTEAFF. The CDR3 coding sequence is TGTGCCAGCAGCTCAGGGGGGGGCACTGAAGCTTTCTTT.

This clone has only one observation. V is TRBV6-2 or TRBV6-3 and J is TRBJ2-3; no clear D. There are 14 residues in the CDR3. CDR1 is MNHEY, CDR2 SVGEGT, per germline. V was pared by 0 bases and J by 4 bases, with 8 bases between. The CDR3 loop is CASSYSESADTQYF. The CDR3 DNA is TGTGCCAGCAGTTACTCGGAAAGTGCAGATACGCAGTATTTT.

The chain recombines TRBV7-9 with TRBJ1-5; 9 bases align to TRBD1. CDR1 SEHNR and CDR2 FQNEAQ come from the germline V gene (reference sequence). The junction had 6 bases not matched to a gene; V was cut back by 5 bases and J by 4 bases. This CDR3 has 15 amino acids. The CDR3 loop reads CASSPRGQGNQPQHF. CDR3 DNA sequence: TGTGCCAGCAGCCCTCGGGGACAGGGTAATCAGCCCCAGCATTTT.

The rearrangement links TRBV27 to TRBJ2-2; D might be TRBD1 or TRBD2, each matching 5 bases. Germline CDR1 MNHEY, CDR2 SMNVEV (reference sequence). V was shortened by 2 bases and J by 6 bases, with 10 bases between the two germline ends. The CDR3 loop spans 14 amino acids. CDR3 protein: CASSLEMGAGELFF. For the CDR3, the DNA is TGTGCCAGCAGTTTAGAGATGGGGGCCGGGGAGCTGTTTTTT.

The genes are TRBV9 and TRBJ2-1; tentatively, D is TRBD2 (6 bases). The V end lost 4 bases, the J end lost 8 bases, and 13 bases lay between the germline ends. Germline V gene sequence: CDR1 SGDLS, CDR2 YYNGEE. CDR3 length: 13 residues. The CDR3 is CASSPGTPHEQFF. The CDR3, as DNA: TGTGCCAGCAGCCCTGGGACTCCTCATGAGCAGTTCTTC.

The chain is built from TRBV9 and TRBJ2-3, with D hard to call. Trimming removed 4 bases at V and 2 bases at J, with 8 bases between. CDR1 SGDLS and CDR2 YYNGEE come from the germline V gene. This CDR3 region has 13 residues. The chain's CDR3 is CASSLGDTDTQYF. In DNA, the CDR3 is TGTGCCAGCAGCCTCGGCGACACAGATACGCAGTATTTT.

In this sample, this clone turned up a few times. The J gene is TRBJ1-1, the V gene TRBV28, with D tentatively TRBD1 (5 bases). From germline, CDR1 is MDHEN and CDR2 SYDVKM. V shed 1 base and J shed 0 bases, with 15 bases lying between them. This CDR3 has 17 residues. The chain's CDR3 is CASSLSGDGALNTEAFF. For the CDR3, the DNA is TGTGCCAGCAGTTTATCGGGGGATGGAGCCCTGAACACTGAAGCTTTCTTT. Full variable domain (remainder filled in from reference TRBV28 and TRBJ1-1): DVKVTQSSRYLVKRTGEKVFLECVQDMDHENMFWYRQDPGLGLRLIYFSYDVKMKEKGDIPEGYSVSREKKERFSLILESASTNQTSMYLCASSLSGDGALNTEAFFGQGTRLTVV.

The chain has TRBV12-1 and TRBJ1-2; the table's D call, TRBD1, has no DNA check behind it. TRBV12-1 is a pseudogene. This CDR3 has 13 amino acids. CDR3 DNA: TGTGCCAGCAGCCCACAGGTGATTTATGGCTACACCTTC. Translated, it gives CASSPQVIYGYTF.

The chain joins TRBV7-9 to TRBJ2-2; weak D call: TRBD2 (5 bases). V shed 8 bases and J shed 0 bases, with 19 bases lying between them. Germline V gene data show CDR1 as SEHNR and CDR2 as FQNEAQ (reference sequence). This CDR3 is built from 17 residues. The CDR3 spells CASPRVRGNTNTGELFF. CDR3 bases: TGTGCCAGCCCCCGAGTTCGAGGGAACACGAACACCGGGGAGCTGTTTTTT.

CDR3 amino acids: CASSSHKTVSGDTEAFF. CDR3 sequence (DNA): TGTGCCAGCAGCTCCCATAAAACCGTTTCGGGGGACACTGAAGCTTTCTTT. V and J are TRBV11-2 and TRBJ1-1; a weak D match, TRBD1 (5 bases). Germline V gene data show CDR1 as SGHAT and CDR2 as FQNNGV. This CDR3 has 17 amino acids. Deletions cut 4 bases from V and 3 bases from J, with 21 bases between.

The V call is TRBV5-1, the J call TRBJ2-7; 12 nucleotides match TRBD2. Trimming at V came to 5 bases and at J to 3 bases, leaving 6 bases not matched to a gene. The CDR3 consists of 15 residues. Looked up from germline, CDR1 is SGHRS and CDR2 is YFSETQ. The CDR3 here is CASSRTSGVYYEQYF. The DNA of the CDR3 is TGCGCCAGCAGTCGGACTAGCGGGGTTTACTACGAGCAGTACTTC.

The V gene is TRBV23-1, the J gene TRBJ1-2; D may be TRBD1 (5 bases). TRBV23-1 is flagged as an ORF with uncertain function. This CDR3 contains 13 residues. The V end was cut by 6 bases, the J end by 6 bases, with 14 bases between. CDR3 nucleotides: TGCGCCAGCAGCCCCGGGACGGCTCATGGCTACACCTTC. It codes for CASSPGTAHGYTF.

This clone came up once. This chain uses TRBV6-2 or TRBV6-3 with TRBJ1-1; D is uncertain. Germline V gene sequence: CDR1 MNHEY, CDR2 SVGEGT. The CDR3 is 12 residues long. Trimming left V 4 bases short and J 4 bases short, with 7 bases between. The DNA for the CDR3 is TGTGCCAGCAGTTGGTCGTCCACTGAAGCTTTCTTT. Protein product: CASSWSSTEAFF.

The chain recombines TRBV19 with TRBJ1-1; D unresolved. Germline CDR1 reads LNHDA; CDR2 reads SQIVND (reference sequence). The CDR3 spans 15 residues. The V gene lost 5 bases and the J gene lost 1 base, with 14 bases spanning the gap. Here the CDR3 DNA reads TGTGCCAGTAGTTTTATGCCATCAGGGAACACTGAAGCTTTCTTT. Protein product: CASSFMPSGNTEAFF.

The V and J genes are TRBV6-5 and TRBJ1-1, with 9 bases matching TRBD1. The CDR3 runs 15 residues. V lost 6 bases, J lost 1 base, and 6 bases stayed unmatched. Per germline, CDR1 MNHEY and CDR2 SVGAGI. The CDR3 nucleotides are TGTGCCAGCAGCCCCCGGACAGGGGCGAACACTGAAGCTTTCTTT. Its translation is CASSPRTGANTEAFF.

The chain joins TRBV7-6 to TRBJ1-2; TRBD1 matches 12 bases. J lost 4 bases, V lost 5 bases, and 5 bases had no gene match. CDR1 is SGHVS, CDR2 FNYEAQ, per germline. The CDR3 has 15 residues. The CDR3 region has the DNA TGTGCCAGCAGCCCCGGGACAGGGGGCGGCTATGGCTACACCTTC. It codes for CASSPGTGGGYGYTF.

The rearrangement links TRBV7-3 to TRBJ2-3, with D perhaps TRBD1 (6 bases). From germline, CDR1 is SGHTA and CDR2 FQGTGA. CDR3 size: 15 residues. Trimming shortened V by 5 bases and J by 2 bases, and 14 bases separated the two germline ends. The CDR3 sequence is CASSPRTVSTDTQYF. The CDR3 DNA reads as TGTGCCAGCAGCCCCCGGACAGTTTCCACAGATACGCAGTATTTT.

As DNA, the CDR3 is TGTGCCAGCAGTTTAAGCCGGGCCCAGCTTCGACAGCCCCAGCATTTT. Encoded protein: CASSLSRAQLRQPQHF. The chain uses TRBV28 and TRBJ1-5; D not certain. This CDR3 is built from 16 residues. CDR1 is MDHEN, CDR2 SYDVKM, per germline. V shed 2 bases and J shed 7 bases, with 18 bases lying between them. Filled out from reference TRBV28 and TRBJ1-5, the complete variable domain reads DVKVTQSSRYLVKRTGEKVFLECVQDMDHENMFWYRQDPGLGLRLIYFSYDVKMKEKGDIPEGYSVSREKKERFSLILESASTNQTSMYLCASSLSRAQLRQPQHFGDGTRLSIL.